These T cell receptor beta chains were read from a single sample in a study of CD4 T cell repertoires in COVID-19. Clones were sequenced by immunoSEQ multiplex PCR, and TCRdb holds only the in-frame ones, with some missing. The sample lists about 75,000 clones; 83% were seen once. Sequences were derived from CD4+ T cells from peripheral blood, sampled after recovery from COVID-19. These receptor sequences come from a human donor who had COVID-19. Each CDR3 is given without its conserved first and last residue. Where a row states a size, it is once, few, many or the class of an expanded clone; other rows omit it.

TRBV27 once ASSLSVQGVVSGTEAF
TRBV30 NA AWNTGRQPQH
TRBV5-1 NA ASRQGITDTQY
TRBV28 NA ASSRATGPTYGYT
TRBV10-3 NA AISDLTGPQREQY
TRBV24-1 NA ATSDPSITNTGELF
TRBV5-4 NA ASSRDYTQY
TRBV18 few ASSPPLGQQETQY
TRBV27 NA ASMGQGASQETQY
TRBV6-5 NA ASLDSLNYGYT
TRBV11-2 NA ASSLRVERTEAF
TRBV6-5 once ASVPSGYNEQF
TRBV3-1/TRBV3-2 NA ASSQERREAPYEQY
TRBV9 NA ASSVNRGWNYGYT
TRBV11-2 NA ASSLDQVLALEQY
TRBV5-8 NA ASSAGTGEWETQY
TRBV5-1 NA ASSSLAGESYEQY
TRBV5-1 NA ASSLEATDSPLH
TRBV5-1 NA ASSIDRPSYNEQF
TRBV7-8 NA ASSLSRRANQAQH
TRBV5-1 NA ASSFPIGEGGNSPLH
TRBV9 NA ASSEGDRVKKLF
TRBV7-2 NA ASSLTTGSDTEAF
TRBV7-9 few ASSGAGTRLWEQY
TRBV21-1 NA ASSSNSGLLGAFGNTEAF
TRBV5-1 NA ASSQEGGSTDTQY
TRBV18 NA ASSPRTSGSPSSYNEQF
TRBV6-1 NA ASSGTGTAGNQPQH